The TCR beta chain under discussion was sequenced for a study of shared clonotypes between healthy human individuals. Study-level findings and limits: Among the subsets, naive ones generally showed larger estimated richness than memory ones. The study found lower generation probabilities in non-shared clonotypes than in those shared by all four donors.

V lost 0 bases, J lost 2 bases, and 12 bases lay in between. The CDR3 consists of 15 residues. Germline assignment: CDR1 SGHDT and CDR2 YYEEEE. Each of the donors was a healthy adult who was HIV-negative and had not had a recent acute infection or vaccination. Worth noting for this clone: No antigen is known for it.

Roughly 200 ng DNA, 30,000 or so T cell genomes, went into each sorted-subset replicate PCR. Clones were read by immunoSEQ multiplex PCR, and TCRdb kept only the in-frame ones, dropping some. This sample has roughly 660,000 clones; 90% occur once, and the top ten carry about 33%. This TCR came from a man aged 18 to 30 in good health. Some clones in this sample may be carry-over from other donors' samples. The sample consisted of memory CD8+ T cells from PBMCs. This sample's subset: CD45RO+ cells pooled with CCR7-negative TemRA cells. The V and J genes are TRBV5-6 and TRBJ2-7; TRBD2 is a possible D gene (6 bases). CDR3 bases: TGTGCCAGCAGCTTGGAGATTCGGGGGACCTACGAGCAGTACTTC. Its translation: CASSLEIRGTYEQYF.